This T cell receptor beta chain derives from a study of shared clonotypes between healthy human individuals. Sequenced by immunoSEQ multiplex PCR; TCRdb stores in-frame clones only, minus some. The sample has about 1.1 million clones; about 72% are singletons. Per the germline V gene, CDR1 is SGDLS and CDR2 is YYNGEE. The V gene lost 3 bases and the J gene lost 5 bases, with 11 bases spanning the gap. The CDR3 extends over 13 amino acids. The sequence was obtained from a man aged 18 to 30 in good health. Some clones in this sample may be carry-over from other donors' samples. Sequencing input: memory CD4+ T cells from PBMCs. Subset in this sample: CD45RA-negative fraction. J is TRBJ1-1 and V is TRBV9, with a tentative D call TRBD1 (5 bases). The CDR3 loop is CASSAGTGTEAFF. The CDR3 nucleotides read TGTGCCAGCAGCGCGGGGACTGGAACTGAAGCTTTCTTT. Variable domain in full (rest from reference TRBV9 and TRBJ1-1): DSGVTQTPKHLITATGQRVTLRCSPRSGDLSVYWYQQSLDQGLQFLIQYYNGEERAKGNILERFSAQQFPDLHSELNLSSLELGDSALYFCASSAGTGTEAFFGQGTRLTVV.